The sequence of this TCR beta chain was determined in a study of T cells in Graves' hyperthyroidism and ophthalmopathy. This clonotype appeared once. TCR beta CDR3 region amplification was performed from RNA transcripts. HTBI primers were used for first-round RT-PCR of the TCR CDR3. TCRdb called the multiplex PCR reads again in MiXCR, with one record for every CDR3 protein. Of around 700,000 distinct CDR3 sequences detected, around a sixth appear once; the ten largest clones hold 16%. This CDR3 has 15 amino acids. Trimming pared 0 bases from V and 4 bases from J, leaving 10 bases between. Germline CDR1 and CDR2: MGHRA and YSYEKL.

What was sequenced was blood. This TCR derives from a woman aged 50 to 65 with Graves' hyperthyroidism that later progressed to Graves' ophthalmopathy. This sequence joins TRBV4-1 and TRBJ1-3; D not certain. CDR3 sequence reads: CASSQDLLRGNTIYF. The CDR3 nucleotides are TGCGCCAGCAGCCAAGATCTATTAAGGGGAAACACCATATATTTT.